Listed here is a single T cell receptor beta chain. The antigen is undetermined. At one end, the junction sequence differs from germline, possibly due to a read error. Germline lookup yields CDR1 DFQATT and CDR2 SNEGSKA (reference sequence). The CDR3 runs 13 residues. The source of the sample is a study of blood T cells in healthy people across ages. The wider study: Using template switching, researchers captured about one barcoded beta molecule for each two T cells.

PCR was performed a second time for roughly 7 to 12 cycles using a sample-barcoded 5' primer and a J-beta primer mix. Through a template-switch adaptor with 12 random nucleotides, each cDNA molecule received a tag. MiXCR, run by TCRdb on the 5' RACE reads, gives a single entry per CDR3 protein. Among about 970,000 distinct CDR3 sequences listed, 51% were seen once. Broader study findings: Naive and antigen-experienced cells were not separated, limiting conclusive comparison.

V and J are TRBV20-1 and TRBJ1-4, with D hard to call. This sequence was found in a woman aged 55-70 years in good health. Source material: blood. CDR3 region: CSPRDLENEKLFF. In nucleotides, the CDR3 is TGCAGTCCTAGAGATCTCGAGAATGAAAAACTGTTTTTT.